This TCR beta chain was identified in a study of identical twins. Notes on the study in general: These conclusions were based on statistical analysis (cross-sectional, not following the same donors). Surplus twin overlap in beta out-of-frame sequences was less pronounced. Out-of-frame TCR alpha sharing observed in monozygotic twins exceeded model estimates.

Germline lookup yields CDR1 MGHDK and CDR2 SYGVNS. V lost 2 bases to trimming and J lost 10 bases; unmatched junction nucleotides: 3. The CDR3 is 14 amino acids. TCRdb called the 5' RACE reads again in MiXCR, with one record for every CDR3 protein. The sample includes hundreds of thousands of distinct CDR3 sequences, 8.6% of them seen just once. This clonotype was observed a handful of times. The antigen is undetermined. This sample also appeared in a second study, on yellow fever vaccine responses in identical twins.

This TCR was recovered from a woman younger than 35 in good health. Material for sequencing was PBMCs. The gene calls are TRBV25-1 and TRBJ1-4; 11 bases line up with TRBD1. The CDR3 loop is CASSERTGGGKLFF. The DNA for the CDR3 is TGTGCCAGCAGTGAACGGACAGGGGGCGGAAAACTGTTTTTT.